The 30 T cell receptor beta chains below were found in one sample sequenced in a study of control samples from healthy donors and cancer patients. The repertoire was sequenced with immunoSEQ multiplex PCR; TCRdb's copy has only in-frame clones and lacks some. The sample records around 120,000 clones, roughly 91% being singletons. Sequencing was done on a sample of PBMCs. These receptors all stem from a man aged 50 to 60 with head and neck cancer.

The rearrangement joins TRBV6-5 to TRBJ2-2; 7 bases match TRBD1. The V and J ends lost 4 bases and 4 bases, in that order; junction bases with no gene match: 9. Germline V gene sequence: CDR1 MNHEY, CDR2 SVGAGI. CDR3 length equals 16 residues. This CDR3 reads CASSSTGAVLTGELFF. The DNA of the CDR3 is TGTGCCAGCAGTTCCACAGGGGCCGTCCTCACCGGGGAGCTGTTTTTT.

This clone was seen only once. V usage is TRBV30 and J usage is TRBJ2-5; D tentatively reads TRBD1 or TRBD2 (5 bases each). The CDR3 loop spans 13 amino acids. The germline CDR1 and CDR2 sequences are GTSNPN and SVGIG (reference sequence). Trimming left V 2 bases short and J 1 base short, with 8 bases between. Here the CDR3 reads CAWSSGGQETQYF. CDR3 coding DNA: TGTGCCTGGAGTTCTGGGGGCCAAGAGACCCAGTACTTC.

The chain couples TRBV5-1 to TRBJ2-7; D assignment may be TRBD1 or TRBD2 (5 bases each). CDR3 size: 13 residues. Germline assignment: CDR1 SGHRS and CDR2 YFSETQ. V was cut by 3 bases and J by 0 bases, with 7 bases left in between. This CDR3 is CASSSGASYEQYF. The CDR3 nucleotides read TGCGCCAGCAGCTCCGGGGCCTCCTACGAGCAGTACTTC.

The V call is TRBV5-6, the J call TRBJ1-5; TRBD1 agrees at 9 bases. Germline CDR1 and CDR2: SGHDT and YYEEEE. Germline trimming cut 4 bases from V and 1 base from J; bases unmatched to any gene: 3. The CDR3 totals 15 residues. The CDR3 DNA follows: TGTGCCAGCAGCCAAGGGACAGGGAGCAATCAGCCCCAGCATTTT. As protein: CASSQGTGSNQPQHF. Looking up the rest from reference TRBV5-6 and TRBJ1-5 gives the full variable domain: DAGVTQSPTHLIKTRGQQVTLRCSPKSGHDTVSWYQQALGQGPQFIFQYYEEEERQRGNFPDRFSGHQFPNYSSELNVNALLLGDSALYLCASSQGTGSNQPQHFGDGTRLSIL.

This clone was recorded only once. This chain uses TRBV5-6 with TRBJ1-5, with unresolved D. Germline V gene lookup returns CDR1 SGHDT and CDR2 YYEEEE. V was shortened by 4 bases and J by 11 bases, with 16 bases between the two germline ends. CDR3 length: 13 residues. Written as DNA, the CDR3 is TGTGCCAGCAGCCAGTCGCGAGGAACAGCCCAGCATTTT. This translates into CASSQSRGTAQHF.

V gene TRBV6-5 combines with J gene TRBJ2-7; tentatively, D is TRBD2 (5 bases). Deletions cut 4 bases from V and 7 bases from J, with 11 bases between. This CDR3 is 12 amino acids long. From germline, CDR1 is MNHEY and CDR2 SVGAGI. The CDR3 DNA sequence: TGTGCCAGCAGTTCCCGGACGGGGGAGCAGTACTTC. Translated, it gives CASSSRTGEQYF.

The rearrangement joins TRBV20-1 to TRBJ1-1; 9 positions agree with TRBD1. This CDR3 spans 13 amino acids. The V and J ends lost 3 bases and 4 bases, in that order; junction bases with no gene match: 3. CDR1 is DFQATT and CDR2 is SNEGSKA in the germline V gene (reference sequence). CDR3 residues: CSASGQGLTEAFF. The DNA of the CDR3 is TGCAGTGCTAGTGGACAGGGGCTCACTGAAGCTTTCTTT.

J is TRBJ1-5 and V is TRBV12-5; TRBD1 might be the D (5 bases). V dropped 5 bases and J dropped 4 bases, with 15 bases sitting between them. Germline lookup yields CDR1 LGHNT and CDR2 FRNRAP. The CDR3 consists of 15 residues. CDR3 region: CASGPQGLTNQPQHF. The CDR3 DNA follows: TGTGCTAGTGGTCCCCAGGGACTCACGAATCAGCCCCAGCATTTT. Together with reference TRBV12-5 and TRBJ1-5, the CDR3 gives the full variable domain: DARVTQTPRHKVTEMGQEVTMRCQPILGHNTVFWYRQTMMQGLELLAYFRNRAPLDDSGMPKDRFSAEMPDATLATLKIQPSEPRDSAVYFCASGPQGLTNQPQHFGDGTRLSIL.

This clone appeared once. CDR3 nucleotides: TGTGCCAGCAGCGCTGGAGGCGGGTTCCAGGGCTACACCTTC. It encodes CASSAGGGFQGYTF. The chain links TRBV3-1 (or the pseudogene TRBV3-2) to TRBJ1-2; D gene uncertain. Between the trimmed V and J ends, which lost 5 bases and 8 bases, there was a span of 18 bases. The CDR3 covers 14 residues. Germline V lookup: CDR1 LGHDT, CDR2 YNNKEL (reference sequence).

The chain joins TRBV3-1 (or the pseudogene TRBV3-2) to TRBJ2-7, with D perhaps assigned TRBD1 or TRBD2 (5 bases each). The ends were cut back, 0 bases at V and 2 bases at J, with 14 bases in the middle. Germline V gene sequence: CDR1 LGHDT, CDR2 YNNKEL (reference sequence). This CDR3 contains 16 residues. CDR3 protein: CASSQERTRGPYEQYF. CDR3 coding DNA: TGTGCCAGCAGCCAAGAGCGCACCCGGGGACCCTACGAGCAGTACTTC.

This chain joins TRBV5-4 and TRBJ1-4; D might be TRBD1 (5 bases). The CDR3 loop spans 13 amino acids. Germline CDR1 SGHNT, CDR2 YYREEE (reference sequence). Trimming removed 7 bases at V and 6 bases at J, with 13 bases between. The CDR3 DNA reads TGTGCCAGCGCGGAGGGGATGGATGAAAAACTGTTTTTT. Protein sequence: CASAEGMDEKLFF.

The CDR3 nucleotides are TGTGCCAGTACCAGGACGGTTAACTATGGCTACACCTTC. Protein product: CASTRTVNYGYTF. The rearrangement links TRBV19 to TRBJ1-2; D unresolved. Germline CDR1 is LNHDA and CDR2 is SQIVND (reference sequence). The ends were cut back, 7 bases at V and 1 base at J, with 10 bases in the middle. The CDR3 consists of 13 residues.

This sequence joins TRBV3-1 (or the pseudogene TRBV3-2) and TRBJ2-2; either TRBD1 or TRBD2 may fit D (5 bases each). Germline lookup yields CDR1 LGHDT and CDR2 YNNKEL (reference sequence). The CDR3 has 14 amino acids. V lost 7 bases, J lost 7 bases, and 16 bases lay in between. The CDR3 reads CASTAGTPVGELFF. DNA for the CDR3: TGTGCCAGCACCGCCGGGACGCCGGTCGGGGAGCTGTTTTTT.

The CDR3 reads CASSSPYRGRETQYF. DNA of the CDR3: TGCGCCAGCAGCTCTCCTTACAGGGGTCGAGAGACCCAGTACTTC. V and J are TRBV5-1 and TRBJ2-5; 7 bases are a match to TRBD1. The CDR3 sequence is 15 residues long. Germline lookup yields CDR1 SGHRS and CDR2 YFSETQ. V lost 3 bases, J lost 4 bases, and 9 bases stayed unmatched.

V gene TRBV6-5 combines with J gene TRBJ1-5; 7 positions match TRBD1. This CDR3 spans 15 amino acids. Germline CDR1 is MNHEY and CDR2 is SVGAGI. V dropped 6 bases and J dropped 1; count of bases not matched to a gene: 6. In DNA form, the CDR3 reads TGTGCCAGCAGATTCACAGGGGCAAGCAATCAGCCCCAGCATTTT. Protein product: CASRFTGASNQPQHF.

The chain is built from TRBV19 and TRBJ1-1; TRBD1 matches 8 bases. Germline CDR1 reads LNHDA; CDR2 reads SQIVND (reference sequence). After removal of 3 bases from V and 11 bases from J, the junction contained 11 bases not matched to a gene. This CDR3 is built from 14 residues. CDR3 DNA sequence: TGTGCCAGTAGTATCATTGGGACAGGAACTTCGGCTTTCTTT. Translating it yields CASSIIGTGTSAFF.

This chain joins TRBV6-2 or TRBV6-3 and TRBJ2-7; no clear D. CDR1 is MNHEY, CDR2 SVGEGT, per germline. The CDR3 loop spans 12 amino acids. Trimming removed 2 bases at V and 8 bases at J, with 10 bases between. This chain's CDR3 is CASSYKGYKQYF. The CDR3, as DNA: TGTGCCAGCAGTTACAAGGGTTACAAGCAGTACTTC.

To note about this clone: This same CDR3 is encoded by further DNA sequences in the sample. The chain joins TRBV5-1 to TRBJ2-7, with 10 positions matching TRBD1. Germline V gene lookup returns CDR1 SGHRS and CDR2 YFSETQ. The CDR3 is 14 residues long. V was pared by 0 bases and J by 7 bases, with 4 bases of the junction left unmatched. The CDR3 reads CASSLGQGAYEQYF. The CDR3 DNA is TGCGCCAGCAGCTTGGGACAGGGGGCGTATGAGCAGTACTTC.

V gene TRBV10-3 combines with J gene TRBJ2-7; 7 positions agree with TRBD2. V was pared by 2 bases and J by 2 bases, with 9 bases of the junction left unmatched. The CDR3 covers 16 residues. The germline CDR1 and CDR2 sequences are ENHRY and SYGVKD. As DNA, the CDR3 is TGTGCCATCAGTGAGCCGGGGGGAGTAACCACCTACGAGCAGTACTTC. Translation gives CAISEPGGVTTYEQYF.

V is TRBV9 and J is TRBJ1-6; tentative D call: TRBD1 (5 bases). CDR3 length equals 13 residues. V lost 0 bases to trimming and J lost 9 bases, with 7 bases between them. The V gene's germline CDR1 is SGDLS and CDR2 YYNGEE. The CDR3 loop is CASSVGGVSPLHF. Here the CDR3 DNA reads TGTGCCAGCAGCGTAGGGGGGGTTTCACCCCTCCACTTT. Full variable domain (missing parts from reference TRBV9 and TRBJ1-6): DSGVTQTPKHLITATGQRVTLRCSPRSGDLSVYWYQQSLDQGLQFLIQYYNGEERAKGNILERFSAQQFPDLHSELNLSSLELGDSALYFCASSVGGVSPLHFGNGTRLTVT.

The chain's CDR3 is CSVEDQAGSYGYTF. In nucleotides, the CDR3 is TGCAGCGTTGAAGATCAGGCCGGCTCCTATGGCTACACCTTC. This rearrangement joins TRBV29-1 to TRBJ1-2; D gene unclear. The length of the CDR3 is 14 residues. Trimming took off 0 bases at V and 4 bases at J, with 12 bases between the two ends. CDR1 is SQVTM and CDR2 is ANQGSEA in the germline V gene.

This clone was counted a few times. V and J are TRBV7-6 and TRBJ2-7; 13 nucleotides agree with TRBD2. The CDR3 length is 15 residues. V gave up 5 bases and J gave up 5 bases; unmatched junction bases: 6. Germline V gene lookup returns CDR1 SGHVS and CDR2 FNYEAQ. The CDR3 loop reads CASSPAGLAGDEQYF. CDR3 sequence (DNA): TGTGCCAGCAGCCCCGCTGGACTAGCGGGGGACGAGCAGTACTTC.

The chain uses TRBV29-1 and TRBJ1-4, with D perhaps matching TRBD1 (6 bases). This CDR3 has 13 amino acids. With 4 bases removed from V and 4 bases from J, the gap between germline ends came to 10 bases. CDR1 and CDR2 (germline): SQVTM, ANQGSEA. CDR3 sequence reads: CSVARTVNEKLFF. In DNA form, the CDR3 reads TGCAGCGTTGCACGGACAGTTAATGAAAAACTGTTTTTT.

The gene calls are TRBV2 and TRBJ1-2; 11 bases align to TRBD1. The CDR3 covers 14 residues. Germline loops: CDR1 SNHLY, CDR2 FYNNEI. Trimming took 9 bases from V and 4 from J; bases not matched to a gene: 7. Here the CDR3 reads CASEGQGETYGYTF. CDR3 DNA: TGTGCCAGTGAGGGACAGGGGGAGACCTATGGCTACACCTTC.

The chain joins TRBV5-1 to TRBJ2-2, with D possibly matching TRBD2 (6 bases). The germline CDR1 and CDR2 sequences are SGHRS and YFSETQ. The V end was cut by 2 bases, the J end by 1 base, with 9 bases between. The CDR3 covers 15 residues. The CDR3 protein is CASSFGTRNTGELFF. CDR3 coding DNA: TGCGCCAGCAGCTTCGGGACTCGGAACACCGGGGAGCTGTTTTTT.

The chain combines TRBV28 with TRBJ2-1, with unresolved D. In germline, CDR1 is MDHEN, CDR2 SYDVKM. Trimming removed 5 bases from V and 3 bases from J, with 2 bases in between. This CDR3 has 11 amino acids. This CDR3 is CASSLYNEQFF. CDR3 nucleotide sequence: TGTGCCAGCAGTCTCTACAATGAGCAGTTCTTC.

The sample holds one count of this clone. One end of the junction does not line up with germline, which may come from a read error. The chain uses TRBV5-1 and TRBJ2-6, with TRBD1 identical over 10 bases. The CDR3 has 12 amino acids. Germline values: CDR1 SGHRS, CDR2 YFSETQ. CDR3 residues: CASSLGQGEPSF. Written as DNA, the CDR3 is TGCGCCAGCAGCCTTGGACAGGGGGAGCCGAGTTTC.

The rearrangement links TRBV4-3 to TRBJ2-7; TRBD1 is a possible D gene (6 bases). CDR1 LGHNA and CDR2 YSLEER come from the germline V gene. Trimming pared 0 bases from V and 4 bases from J, leaving 10 bases between. The CDR3 contains 14 residues. The CDR3 DNA is TGCGCCAGCAGCCAAGACAGGGGTTTGTACGAGCAGTACTTC. This translates into CASSQDRGLYEQYF.

The V call is TRBV9, the J call TRBJ2-2; TRBD1 agrees at 8 bases. Germline V lookup: CDR1 SGDLS, CDR2 YYNGEE. This CDR3 spans 18 amino acids. Trimming took 4 bases from V and 1 from J; bases not matched to a gene: 12. CDR3 residues: CASSTPRGGTGNTGELFF. CDR3 in DNA: TGTGCCAGCAGCACCCCTCGAGGAGGGACAGGGAACACCGGGGAGCTGTTTTTT.

In DNA form, the CDR3 reads TGTGCCACCAGCAGAGCTGCATATCTTGGGAACACTGAAGCTTTCTTT. As protein: CATSRAAYLGNTEAFF. The chain couples TRBV15 to TRBJ1-1; unclear D gene. Germline CDR1 reads LNHNV; CDR2 reads YYDKDF (reference sequence). This CDR3 spans 16 amino acids. V was clipped by 1 base and J by 1 base, with 13 bases between them. Looking up the rest from reference TRBV15 and TRBJ1-1 gives the full variable domain: DAMVIQNPRYQVTQFGKPVTLSCSQTLNHNVMYWYQQKSSQAPKLLFHYYDKDFNNEADTPDNFQSRRPNTSFCFLDIRSPGLGDTAMYLCATSRAAYLGNTEAFFGQGTRLTVV.